This T cell receptor beta chain was identified during a study of cytomegalovirus exposure and HLA in healthy donors. In the PCR, 60 Vbeta and 13 Jbeta primers were used. Sequenced by immunoSEQ multiplex PCR; TCRdb stores in-frame clones only, minus some. Among about 160,000 clones listed, around three quarters were seen once. The V end was cut by 0 bases, the J end by 5 bases, with 10 bases between. CDR3 length equals 14 residues. Germline assignment: CDR1 SGHRS and CDR2 YFSETQ. The V call is TRBV5-1, the J call TRBJ2-3; D may be TRBD2 (6 bases). Sequenced: PBMCs. The TCR originated in a man aged 50 to 60 in good health and CMV-seropositive. CDR3 nucleotides: TGCGCCAGCAGCTTGGGTCAGGGAGGAGATACGCAGTATTTT. Translated, it gives CASSLGQGGDTQYF. The whole variable domain, remainder taken from reference TRBV5-1 and TRBJ2-3, is KAGVTQTPRYLIKTRGQQVTLSCSPISGHRSVSWYQQTPGQGLQFLFEYFSETQRNKGNFPGRFSGRQFSNSRSEMNVSTLELGDSALYLCASSLGQGGDTQYFGPGTRLTVL.